The T cell receptor (beta chain) under discussion was sequenced for a study of T cells after yellow fever vaccination. Study results and caveats: Peaking on day 5 versus 15, the secondary response was faster but weaker. Boosting was followed by the reappearance of most primary-vaccination clones (roughly 95% CD4, roughly 90% CD8).

TCRdb ran MiXCR on the 5' RACE reads and lists one entry per CDR3 protein. The table shows 300,000 or so distinct CDR3 sequences, with around 8.1% occurring only once. Only a few counts were recorded for this clonotype. Its antigen is not known. The germline gives CDR1 MNHEY, CDR2 SVGEGT. The CDR3 is 14 residues long. Trimming at V came to 1 base and at J to 3 bases, leaving 1 base not matched to a gene. The rearrangement links TRBV6-2 or TRBV6-3 to TRBJ2-3; 7 bases match TRBD2. The material was PBMCs, obtained roughly 47 days after the first yellow fever vaccination. The TCR comes from a young man who received the YFV17D yellow fever vaccine. In DNA form, the CDR3 reads TGTGCCAGCAGTTACTGGGGACTAACAGATACGCAGTATTTT. This gives the protein CASSYWGLTDTQYF.